Detailed here is one T cell receptor (beta chain). Original methodology: Researchers report that nucleated cell counts were estimated from reference gene primer amplification. Generated by immunoSEQ multiplex PCR, the TCRdb table keeps only in-frame clones and is missing some. V, J and clone size are those of that table, while D and trimming were read from the DNA. This sample carries hundreds of thousands of clones, 65% to 90% of them seen once, and the ten largest clones take about 4.8%. CDR3 length: 15 amino acids. Germline CDR1 reads SNHLY; CDR2 reads FYNNEI. With 5 bases clipped from V and 5 bases from J, the junction kept 5 bases outside the gene matches. The sample comes from a study of blood T cell repertoires in COVID-19. Study in general: PBMCs, B-cell-depleted T cells, or T cells provided the cDNA or gDNA that made up the material.

This receptor was obtained from an older woman with acute or convalescent COVID-19. The rearrangement uses TRBV2 and TRBJ1-6, with 8 bases lining up with TRBD1. The sample consisted of peripheral blood. CDR3 in DNA: TGTGCCAGCAGTAAGGACAGGGCCAATAATTCACCCCTCCACTTT. It encodes CASSKDRANNSPLHF.